This T cell receptor (beta chain) was sequenced in a study of cytomegalovirus exposure and HLA in healthy donors. Study observations and caveats: A missense variant in DCLRE1C was later tied to TCR beta V- and J-gene trimming. An Asian-associated ancestry cluster reportedly showed fewer N-insertions than the approximately 670-donor mean in a later analysis.

The germline gives CDR1 SGHRS, CDR2 YFSETQ. V was clipped by 1 base and J by 2 bases; unmatched bases: 10. This CDR3 is 17 amino acids long. About this clone: The antigen remains undetermined.

Donors were nominally healthy when sampled, though unrecorded immune exposures were likely. The study ran its PCR with 60 Vbeta and 13 Jbeta primers. The method was immunoSEQ multiplex PCR; TCRdb's version includes in-frame clones alone and lacks a portion of them. The table includes 100,000 to 150,000 clones, around 76% detected once. This TCR came from a male donor in good health and CMV-seronegative. The material sequenced was PBMCs. J is TRBJ1-2 and V is TRBV5-1; TRBD1 matches 8 bases. CDR3 in DNA: TGCGCCAGCAGCTTGTATCGGGGGACAGGCCTCAACTATGGCTACACCTTC. Amino acid sequence: CASSLYRGTGLNYGYTF.